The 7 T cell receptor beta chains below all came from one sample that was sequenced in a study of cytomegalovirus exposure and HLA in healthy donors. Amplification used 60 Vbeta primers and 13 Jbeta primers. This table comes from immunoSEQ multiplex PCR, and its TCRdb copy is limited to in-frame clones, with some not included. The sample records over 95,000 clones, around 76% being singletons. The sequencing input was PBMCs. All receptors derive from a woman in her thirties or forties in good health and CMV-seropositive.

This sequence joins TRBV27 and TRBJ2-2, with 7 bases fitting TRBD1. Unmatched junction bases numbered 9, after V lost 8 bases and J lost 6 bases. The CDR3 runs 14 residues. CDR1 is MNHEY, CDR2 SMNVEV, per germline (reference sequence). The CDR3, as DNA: TGTGCCAGCGCCTATACAGGGGCGGCCGGGGAGCTGTTTTTT. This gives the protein CASAYTGAAGELFF.

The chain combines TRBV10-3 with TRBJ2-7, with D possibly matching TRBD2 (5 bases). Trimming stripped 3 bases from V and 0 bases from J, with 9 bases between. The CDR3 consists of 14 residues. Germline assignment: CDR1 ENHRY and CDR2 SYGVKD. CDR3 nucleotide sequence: TGTGCCATCAGTGAAATGACTACCTCCTACGAGCAGTACTTC. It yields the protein CAISEMTTSYEQYF.

The CDR3 DNA sequence: TGTGCCAGCAGTCTCAACGCCGGGACACAAGAGACCCAGTACTTC. Its protein is CASSLNAGTQETQYF. This chain uses TRBV6-6 with TRBJ2-5; D is possibly TRBD1 (6 bases). There are 15 residues in the CDR3. Germline CDR1 MNHNY, CDR2 SVGAGI (reference sequence). V was pared by 5 bases and J by 2 bases, with 15 bases between.

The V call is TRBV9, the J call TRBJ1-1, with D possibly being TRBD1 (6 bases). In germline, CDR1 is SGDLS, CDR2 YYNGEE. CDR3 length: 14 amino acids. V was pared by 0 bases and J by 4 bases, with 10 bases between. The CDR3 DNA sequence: TGTGCCAGCAGCGTAGGTTCCAGGGGCACTGAAGCTTTCTTT. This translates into CASSVGSRGTEAFF.

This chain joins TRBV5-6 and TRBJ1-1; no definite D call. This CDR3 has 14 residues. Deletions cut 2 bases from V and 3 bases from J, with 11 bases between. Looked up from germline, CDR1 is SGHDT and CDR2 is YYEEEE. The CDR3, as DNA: TGTGCCAGCAGCTTTTCCGTGGCTGACACTGAAGCTTTCTTT. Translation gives CASSFSVADTEAFF.

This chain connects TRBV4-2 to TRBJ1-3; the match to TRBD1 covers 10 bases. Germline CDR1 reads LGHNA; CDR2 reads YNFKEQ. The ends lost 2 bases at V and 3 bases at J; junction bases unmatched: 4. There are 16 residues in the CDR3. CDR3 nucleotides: TGTGCCAGCAGCCAAACCGGGACAGGGGTTGGAAACACCATATATTTT. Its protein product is CASSQTGTGVGNTIYF.

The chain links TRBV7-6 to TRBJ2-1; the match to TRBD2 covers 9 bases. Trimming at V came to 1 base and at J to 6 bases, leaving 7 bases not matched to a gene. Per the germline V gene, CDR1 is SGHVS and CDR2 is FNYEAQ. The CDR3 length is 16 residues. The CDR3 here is CASSLVAGGRFNEQFF. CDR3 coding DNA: TGTGCCAGCAGCTTAGTGGCGGGGGGGCGTTTCAATGAGCAGTTCTTC.